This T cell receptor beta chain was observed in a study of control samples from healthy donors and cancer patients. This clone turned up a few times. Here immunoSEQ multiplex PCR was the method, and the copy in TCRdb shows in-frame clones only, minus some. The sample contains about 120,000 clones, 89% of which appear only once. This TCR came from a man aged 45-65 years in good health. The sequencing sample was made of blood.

CDR3 nucleotides: TGTGCCAGCAGCGGGACAGCTACCTACGAGCAGTACTTC. Protein product: CASSGTATYEQYF. This chain connects TRBV7-9 to TRBJ2-7, with 7 nucleotides matching TRBD1. The CDR3 has 13 amino acids. Unmatched junction bases numbered 3, after V lost 5 bases and J lost 2 bases. The germline CDR1 and CDR2 sequences are SEHNR and FQNEAQ (reference sequence).